Reported below is one T cell receptor (beta chain). CDR1 and CDR2 from the germline V gene are SSHAT and FNYEAQ (reference sequence). The CDR3 length is 14 residues. The junction had 3 bases not matched to a gene; V was cut back by 5 bases and J by 5 bases. The source of the sample is a study of blood T cell repertoires in COVID-19. Original handling: For nucleated cells, counts were estimated from reference gene primer amplification. Profiling relied on immunoSEQ multiplex PCR, and the TCRdb table lists in-frame clones only, not all of them. That table is the source of V, J and clone size, and D and trimming were worked out from the DNA. The sample includes fewer than 400,000 clones, around four fifths seen only once; the top ten take approximately 3.1%.

Material: peripheral blood. The chain employs TRBV7-7 and TRBJ1-4; TRBD1 agrees at 9 bases. This TCR derives from a man between 25 and 39 years old with active or convalescent COVID-19. For the CDR3, the DNA is TGTGCCAGCAGCCCGGGACAGGGAAATGAAAAACTGTTTTTT. Residues: CASSPGQGNEKLFF.